This TCR beta chain was retrieved from a study of regulatory T cells in long-lasting Graves disease. Trimming pared 1 base from V and 5 bases from J, leaving 11 bases between. This CDR3 spans 14 amino acids. Germline CDR1 DFQATT, CDR2 SNEGSKA (reference sequence). Relying on iRepertoire HTBI primers and Arm-PCR of CDR3 regions, the team built TCR beta libraries. One entry per CDR3 protein, called by TCRdb with MiXCR from the multiplex PCR reads. Of hundreds of thousands of distinct CDR3 sequences listed, around 15% were seen once; the top ten hold 25% to 30%. Time point in this sample: newly diagnosed GD, antithyroid drugs for less than 3 months. PBMCs were the source of the RNA used for TCR sequencing. This clonotype was seen repeatedly, ten times or more. This sample was shared with a second study, whose subject was T cells in Graves' hyperthyroidism and ophthalmopathy.

The material was peripheral blood mononuclear cells (PBMCs), obtained at new diagnosis, from a patient treated with antithyroid drugs. This sequence joins TRBV20-1 and TRBJ2-2; D is uncertain. This sequence originates from a man aged 40-55 years with Graves disease. The CDR3 reads CSARGEVGTGELFF. The CDR3, as DNA: TGCAGTGCTAGAGGGGAAGTGGGGACCGGGGAGCTGTTTTTT.